A selection of T cell receptor beta chains follows, all from one sample in a study of PD-1 blockade in classical Hodgkin lymphoma. Libraries were prepared by immunoSEQ multiplex PCR; TCRdb keeps only in-frame clonotypes and omits some of them. The sample has 95,000 to 120,000 clones; around 89% are singletons. The material sequenced was peripheral blood mononuclear cells (PBMCs), taken before the second cycle of nivolumab. The receptors come from a human donor with classical Hodgkin lymphoma. Each CDR3 is given with its conserved first and last residue. A D gene is named only where the DNA matches it firmly. Only part of the rows carry a size: once, few, many, or a class if the clone is expanded.

V gene,J gene,CDR3 length,D gene,clone size,CDR3 DNA,CDR3 protein
TRBV2,TRBJ1-5,13,-,-,TGTGCCAGCAGTGAAGGATGGGAACAGCCCCAGCATTTT,CASSEGWEQPQHF
TRBV5-6,TRBJ1-3,16,-,-,TGTGCCAGCCGGACCTGGGGAGCAGGGAATAGAAACACCATATATTTT,CASRTWGAGNRNTIYF
TRBV4-3,TRBJ2-5,14,TRBD2,-,TGCGCCAGCAGCCAATTCGTGGGGGGGGAGACCCAGTACTTC,CASSQFVGGETQYF
TRBV5-1,TRBJ2-1,15,TRBD2,-,TGCGCCAGCAGCTTGGAACTAGCGGGAGCCCCCGAGCAGTTCTTC,CASSLELAGAPEQFF
TRBV28,TRBJ2-5,15,-,-,TGTGCCAGCAGAACCGGGACATCGAAAGGGGGGACCCAGTACTTC,CASRTGTSKGGTQYF
TRBV29-1,TRBJ2-7,15,TRBD1,-,TGCAGCGTTGAGTTCCGGGACAGGGGCTCCTACGAGCAGTACTTC,CSVEFRDRGSYEQYF
TRBV9,TRBJ1-1,15,-,-,TGTGCCAGCAGCCCGAGGGGGACCATCGACACTGAAGCTTTCTTT,CASSPRGTIDTEAFF
TRBV18,TRBJ2-4,18,-,-,TGTGCCAGCTCAACCACCTATTCCGGGGATGGGGCCAAAAACATTCAGTACTTC,CASSTTYSGDGAKNIQYF
TRBV5-8,TRBJ2-6,16,TRBD1,once,TGTGCCAGCTTTCGAGGGACAGGGACTGGGGCCAACGTCCTGACTTTC,CASFRGTGTGANVLTF
TRBV11-3,TRBJ2-7,19,TRBD2,-,TGTGCCAGCAGCCACAAAGCGGGAGGGCGCAGAACGCGCTCCTACGAGCAGTACTTC,CASSHKAGGRRTRSYEQYF
TRBV19,TRBJ2-2,17,TRBD2,once,TGTGCCAGTAGTCCCCAACTAGCGGGAGGTTTTAGCGGGGAGCTGTTTTTT,CASSPQLAGGFSGELFF
TRBV5-4,TRBJ2-1,17,TRBD2,-,TGTGCCAGCAGCGCAGAAATTAGCGGGAGGTCTTACAATGAGCAGTTCTTC,CASSAEISGRSYNEQFF
TRBV19,TRBJ2-7,14,TRBD1,-,TGTGCCAGTAGTATGGGACAGGGAACGGGGGAGCAGTACTTC,CASSMGQGTGEQYF
TRBV19,TRBJ1-5,14,-,-,TGTGCCAGTAGTATACAGGGAGCAAAGCAGCCCCAGCATTTT,CASSIQGAKQPQHF
TRBV6-5,TRBJ2-7,14,TRBD2,-,TGTGCCAGCAGTAACCGACTAGCGACCTACGAGCAGTACTTC,CASSNRLATYEQYF
TRBV19,TRBJ2-2,14,-,-,TGTGCCATAACCAGGGCGGGTTACACCGGGGAGCTGTTTTTT,CAITRAGYTGELFF
TRBV6-4,TRBJ2-6,14,-,-,TGTGCCAGCAAGGACCGCTCTGGGGCCAACGTCCTGACTTTC,CASKDRSGANVLTF
TRBV13,TRBJ2-6,16,-,-,TGTGCCAGCAGCTTAGAAGGAGGCTCTGGGGCCAACGTCCTGACTTTC,CASSLEGGSGANVLTF
TRBV19,TRBJ1-1,14,-,-,TGTGCCAGTAGTATTTATAAGGGAAATACTGAAGCTTTCTTT,CASSIYKGNTEAFF
TRBV28,TRBJ1-1,15,TRBD1,-,TGTGCCAGCAGTCTGGGGACAGGGGGGAACACTGAAGCTTTCTTT,CASSLGTGGNTEAFF
TRBV10-3,TRBJ2-7,14,-,once,TGTGCCATCAGTGGTAAGGGTCCGGGATACGAGCAGTACTTC,CAISGKGPGYEQYF
TRBV14,TRBJ2-7,16,TRBD2,once,TGTGCCAGCAGCCAGCCGGGACTAGCGGGATCCTACGAGCAGTACTTC,CASSQPGLAGSYEQYF
TRBV14,TRBJ1-2,12,-,-,TGTGCCAGCAGCTACGACGGCTATGGCTACACCTTC,CASSYDGYGYTF
TRBV11-2,TRBJ1-4,14,-,-,TGTGCCAGCAGCTTAGTCGCTTATAATGAAAAACTGTTTTTT,CASSLVAYNEKLFF
TRBV27,TRBJ2-7,15,-,-,TGTGCCAGCAGTTTAGGTGAAGGGCCTCCCTACGAGCAGTACTTC,CASSLGEGPPYEQYF
TRBV2,TRBJ1-4,15,-,-,TGTGCCAGCAGTCGACAGGAAACAACTAATGAAAAACTGTTTTTT,CASSRQETTNEKLFF
TRBV11-2,TRBJ1-5,15,-,-,TGTGCCAGCAGCCCCTTTAGCGGGCGGAATCAGCCCCAGCATTTT,CASSPFSGRNQPQHF
TRBV5-6,TRBJ2-1,17,TRBD2,-,TGTGCCAGCAGCTTTGGGTCCAGCGGGAGCTCCTACAATGAGCAGTTCTTC,CASSFGSSGSSYNEQFF
TRBV7-9,TRBJ2-5,13,-,-,TGTGCCAGCCGAGATGGGGCTGGAGAGACCCAGTACTTC,CASRDGAGETQYF